The rows below give T cell receptor beta chains drawn from one sample of a study of tumor-infiltrating lymphocytes in primary liver carcinoma. TCRdb used MiXCR to reprocess the multiplex PCR reads, holding one entry per CDR3 protein. The sample has approximately 73,000 distinct CDR3 sequences; 71% are singletons. Source material: liver tumor tissue from sampling region 4. The receptors here all came from a woman aged 60-70 years with primary liver carcinoma and hepatitis B virus infection. Both conserved end residues are part of each CDR3. The D gene is left open where the match is weak. Not every row has a clone size; where given, it reads once, few, many or a size class.

abundance	v_gene	d_gene	j_gene	CDR3nt	CDR3aa
few	TRBV7-9	TRBD2	TRBJ2-5	TGTGCCAGCAGCTCAGGACGGACTAGCGGGAGGGCCGAACTACAAGAGGCCCAGTACTTC	CASSSGRTSGRAELQEAQYF
many	TRBV5-5	-	TRBJ2-1	TGTGCCAGCAGCTTGGCCCAGTCTTTCGGGAGTAGGGGTGAGCAGTTCTTC	CASSLAQSFGSRGEQFF
-	TRBV14	TRBD1	TRBJ1-2	TGTGCCAGCAACCCGGGACAGGGGACAGCAGGCTACACCTTC	CASNPGQGTAGYTF
-	TRBV6-1	-	TRBJ2-1	TGTGCCAGCAGTGAAACACCGGGCGGGTTCTCCTACAATGGGCAGTTCTTC	CASSETPGGFSYNGQFF
-	TRBV28	-	TRBJ2-7	TGTGCCGGCAGTTTATCTCAAGCCGGATTGGGTAGAAGTTACGAGCAGTACTTC	CAGSLSQAGLGRSYEQYF
many	TRBV6-2/TRBV6-3	TRBD2	TRBJ2-5	TGTGCCAGCAGTTACTCAGGACTAGGATCCTCGGGGACCCGGTACTTC	CASSYSGLGSSGTRYF
-	TRBV6-5	TRBD1	TRBJ1-6	TGTGCCGGCAGTCCTACCGGGACAGGGAATTCACCACTCCACTTC	CAGSPTGTGNSPLHF
many	TRBV7-8	-	TRBJ2-7	TGTGCCACCACCCTTCTGGGAGGTCCCTCCTACGAGCAGTACTTC	CATTLLGGPSYEQYF
many	TRBV24-1	-	TRBJ1-1	TGTGCCACCAGTGATTCCCGTGAAGCTTTCTTT	CATSDSREAFF
once	TRBV7-3	TRBD2	TRBJ2-1	TGTGCCACCAGTCGAGGCGGGAGCGGGGGGAATGAGCAGTTCTTC	CATSRGGSGGNEQFF
-	TRBV2	TRBD2	TRBJ2-1	TGTGCCAGCAGGGAGACTAGCGGGAGCTCCTACAATGAGCAGTTCTTC	CASRETSGSSYNEQFF
-	TRBV28	-	TRBJ2-1	TGTGCCAGCACACACAGGGCGGGGTCTATAGACTACAATGAGCAGTTCTTC	CASTHRAGSIDYNEQFF
once	TRBV11-2	TRBD2	TRBJ2-5	TGTGCTAGCAGTCCACCCTCGGGGGGTCTGGGTAGAGAGACCCAGTACTTC	CASSPPSGGLGRETQYF
many	TRBV29-1	-	TRBJ1-1	TGCAGCGTTGCCCGGGACACCGGTGGGACTGAAGCTTTCTTT	CSVARDTGGTEAFF